Listed below are T cell receptor beta chains from one sample, sequenced in a study of control samples from healthy donors and cancer patients. Clones were read by immunoSEQ multiplex PCR, and TCRdb kept only the in-frame ones, dropping some. The data contain around 100,000 clones, about 89% of them singletons. Specimen: blood. These TCRs come from a young man in good health. Both conserved end residues are part of each CDR3. The order of the fields is CDR3 protein, CDR3 DNA, V gene, D gene, J gene, clone size. The D gene is left open where the match is weak. For some rows the clone size is stated as once, few or many, or as a class when expanded; others skip it.

CDR3: CASSQDRATSSSYEQYF
DNA: TGCGCCAGCAGCCAAGATAGGGCCACTTCTAGCTCCTACGAGCAGTACTTC
V: TRBV4-3
D: -
J: TRBJ2-7
size: -

CDR3: CASSGQGGLEQYF
DNA: TGTGCCAGTAGTGGACAGGGCGGGCTCGAGCAGTACTTC
V: TRBV19
D: TRBD1
J: TRBJ2-7
size: few

CDR3: CASSLGDGVRGYNEQFF
DNA: TGTGCCAGCAGCTTAGGGGACGGGGTCAGGGGATACAATGAGCAGTTCTTC
V: TRBV7-6
D: -
J: TRBJ2-1
size: -

CDR3: CASSLASRGTNEKLFF
DNA: TGCGCCAGCAGCTTGGCATCCAGGGGGACTAATGAAAAACTGTTTTTT
V: TRBV5-1
D: TRBD1
J: TRBJ1-4
size: -

CDR3: CASRQGPVNTEAFF
DNA: TGTGCCAGCCGTCAGGGGCCGGTGAACACTGAAGCTTTCTTT
V: TRBV27
D: -
J: TRBJ1-1
size: -

CDR3: CASSPNDAPSPLHF
DNA: TGTGCCAGCAGCCCAAACGATGCCCCTTCACCCCTCCACTTT
V: TRBV4-2
D: -
J: TRBJ1-6
size: -

CDR3: CASSQAGGTTNEKLFF
DNA: TGTGCCAGCAGCCAAGCTGGCGGGACAACTAATGAAAAACTGTTTTTT
V: TRBV4-2
D: -
J: TRBJ1-4
size: -

CDR3: CASSQVVGVVAFF
DNA: TGCGCCAGCAGCCAAGTCGTCGGGGTTGTGGCTTTCTTT
V: TRBV4-1
D: -
J: TRBJ1-1
size: -

CDR3: CASSKETDTEAFF
DNA: TGTGCCAGCAGCAAAGAGACAGACACTGAAGCTTTCTTT
V: TRBV2
D: -
J: TRBJ1-1
size: -

CDR3: CASSAGTSYTGELFF
DNA: TGTGCCAGCAGCGCCGGGACTAGCTACACCGGGGAGCTGTTTTTT
V: TRBV5-4
D: TRBD2
J: TRBJ2-2
size: -

CDR3: CASSIGTQGASYSNQPQHF
DNA: TGTGCCAGTAGTATAGGGACGCAGGGCGCAAGTTATAGCAATCAGCCCCAGCATTTT
V: TRBV19
D: -
J: TRBJ1-5
size: -

CDR3: CASSLGAGRASYEQYF
DNA: TGTGCCAGCAGCTTGGGGGCAGGGAGGGCCAGCTACGAGCAGTACTTC
V: TRBV5-6
D: TRBD2
J: TRBJ2-7
size: -

CDR3: CASSQEGGLYEQYF
DNA: TGTGCCAGCAGCCAAGAAGGGGGGCTTTACGAGCAGTACTTC
V: TRBV3-1/TRBV3-2
D: -
J: TRBJ2-7
size: -

CDR3: CASSQVSARANTEAFF
DNA: TGCGCCAGCAGCCAAGTGTCTGCCAGAGCGAACACTGAAGCTTTCTTT
V: TRBV4-1
D: -
J: TRBJ1-1
size: -

CDR3: CASSLLTGPYTF
DNA: TGTGCCAGCAGTTTATTAACAGGGCCCTACACCTTC
V: TRBV28
D: -
J: TRBJ1-2
size: -

CDR3: CASSQATIGGRTDTQYF
DNA: TGTGCCAGCAGCCAAGCAACTATCGGGGGAAGGACAGATACGCAGTATTTT
V: TRBV3-1/TRBV3-2
D: -
J: TRBJ2-3
size: -

CDR3: CASSERGMGLNTEAFF
DNA: TGTGCCAGCAGTGAAAGGGGTATGGGATTGAACACTGAAGCTTTCTTT
V: TRBV6-1
D: -
J: TRBJ1-1
size: -

CDR3: CASTPTAGSSYNEQFF
DNA: TGTGCCAGTACCCCGACGGCGGGTAGCTCCTACAATGAGCAGTTCTTC
V: TRBV19
D: -
J: TRBJ2-1
size: -

CDR3: CAWNYRDRYNSPLHF
DNA: TGTGCCTGGAACTACCGGGACAGATATAATTCACCCCTCCACTTT
V: TRBV30
D: TRBD1
J: TRBJ1-6
size: -

CDR3: CASDKTDYITQYF
DNA: TGTGCCAGCGACAAAACGGACTACATCACGCAGTATTTT
V: TRBV11-2
D: -
J: TRBJ2-3
size: -

CDR3: CSATHGIEAFF
DNA: TGCAGTGCTACCCATGGAATTGAAGCTTTCTTT
V: TRBV20-1
D: -
J: TRBJ1-1
size: -

CDR3: CASSLHGNTEAFF
DNA: TGTGCCAGCAGCCTACATGGGAACACTGAAGCTTTCTTT
V: TRBV7-2
D: -
J: TRBJ1-1
size: -

CDR3: CATSESGRADNEQFF
DNA: TGTGCCACCAGTGAAAGCGGGAGGGCCGACAATGAGCAGTTCTTC
V: TRBV24-1
D: TRBD2
J: TRBJ2-1
size: -

CDR3: CASSVEKGGVGITDTQYF
DNA: TGTGCCAGCAGCGTAGAAAAAGGGGGGGTAGGCATCACAGATACGCAGTATTTT
V: TRBV9
D: -
J: TRBJ2-3
size: -

CDR3: CASSLASGQSNQPQHF
DNA: TGTGCCAGCAGCTTAGCCAGTGGACAGTCGAATCAGCCCCAGCATTTT
V: TRBV7-2
D: -
J: TRBJ1-5
size: -

CDR3: CASSLVGGNTIYF
DNA: TGTGCCAGCAGCTTGGTCGGCGGAAACACCATATATTTT
V: TRBV5-4
D: -
J: TRBJ1-3
size: -

CDR3: CASSWGTSGATDTQYF
DNA: TGTGCCAGCAGCTGGGGGACTAGCGGGGCCACAGATACGCAGTATTTT
V: TRBV5-8
D: TRBD2
J: TRBJ2-3
size: once

CDR3: CASSISTVSNQPQHF
DNA: TGTGCCAGTAGTATATCGACGGTTAGCAATCAGCCCCAGCATTTT
V: TRBV19
D: -
J: TRBJ1-5
size: -

CDR3: CASNTGPTYNSPLHF
DNA: TGTGCCAGCAACACGGGGCCGACCTATAATTCACCCCTCCACTTT
V: TRBV2
D: -
J: TRBJ1-6
size: -

CDR3: CASSQSLAGSEQFF
DNA: TGCGCCAGCAGCCAAAGTCTAGCGGGAAGCGAGCAGTTCTTC
V: TRBV4-1
D: TRBD2
J: TRBJ2-1
size: -

CDR3: CASSGGPGGNQPQHF
DNA: TGCGCCAGCAGTGGGGGCCCCGGGGGCAATCAGCCCCAGCATTTT
V: TRBV10-2
D: -
J: TRBJ1-5
size: -

CDR3: CASSRSTGVPYEQYF
DNA: TGCGCCAGCAGCCGGAGCACAGGGGTTCCCTACGAGCAGTACTTC
V: TRBV4-3
D: TRBD1
J: TRBJ2-7
size: -

CDR3: CASSHSLGDFTDTQYF
DNA: TGTGCCAGCAGTCATTCCCTAGGAGACTTCACAGATACGCAGTATTTT
V: TRBV27
D: -
J: TRBJ2-3
size: -

CDR3: CASSYNARAANIYEQYF
DNA: TGTGCCAGCAGTTACAATGCAAGGGCCGCTAATATTTACGAGCAGTACTTC
V: TRBV6-2/TRBV6-3
D: -
J: TRBJ2-7
size: -

CDR3: CASSLEIYSNQPQHF
DNA: TGTGCCAGCAGCTTAGAGATCTATAGCAATCAGCCCCAGCATTTT
V: TRBV7-8
D: -
J: TRBJ1-5
size: few

CDR3: CASSLVADSPLHF
DNA: TGTGCCAGCAGCTTGGTGGCAGATTCACCCCTCCACTTT
V: TRBV5-4
D: -
J: TRBJ1-6
size: -

CDR3: CASSTPATGVGELFF
DNA: TGTGCCAGCTCAACACCCGCCACAGGGGTCGGGGAGCTGTTTTTT
V: TRBV18
D: TRBD1
J: TRBJ2-2
size: -

CDR3: CASSPISRQGQETQYF
DNA: TGCGCCAGCAGCCCCATTTCGCGACAGGGACAAGAGACCCAGTACTTC
V: TRBV23-1
D: TRBD1
J: TRBJ2-5
size: -

CDR3: CASSSGKGATEAFF
DNA: TGTGCCAGCAGTTCCGGGAAGGGGGCCACTGAAGCTTTCTTT
V: TRBV6-5
D: TRBD1
J: TRBJ1-1
size: -

CDR3: CASRGQSITEAFF
DNA: TGTGCCAGCAGAGGACAGTCGATCACTGAAGCTTTCTTT
V: TRBV11-2
D: -
J: TRBJ1-1
size: -

CDR3: CASSQEVTSHLNTGELFF
DNA: TGTGCCAGCAGCCAAGAGGTCACATCTCACCTGAACACCGGGGAGCTGTTTTTT
V: TRBV14
D: -
J: TRBJ2-2
size: -

CDR3: CASTHGAGSGEAFF
DNA: TGTGCCAGCACCCACGGAGCGGGGTCCGGAGAAGCTTTCTTT
V: TRBV3-1/TRBV3-2
D: -
J: TRBJ1-1
size: -

CDR3: CASSPPSDYEQYF
DNA: TGTGCCAGCAGCCCTCCTAGCGACTACGAGCAGTACTTC
V: TRBV7-8
D: -
J: TRBJ2-7
size: -

CDR3: CASSAGLGLDTEAFF
DNA: TGTGCCAGCAGTGCGGGCCTCGGATTGGACACTGAAGCTTTCTTT
V: TRBV2
D: -
J: TRBJ1-1
size: -

CDR3: CASSKTGPYGYTF
DNA: TGTGCCAGCAGCAAGACAGGGCCCTATGGCTACACCTTC
V: TRBV12-3/TRBV12-4
D: TRBD1
J: TRBJ1-2
size: once

CDR3: CASSFRDWGTDTQYF
DNA: TGTGCCAGCAGCTTCCGGGACTGGGGCACAGATACGCAGTATTTT
V: TRBV11-2
D: -
J: TRBJ2-3
size: few

CDR3: CAISTDPNYGYTF
DNA: TGTGCCATCAGCACAGATCCTAACTATGGCTACACCTTC
V: TRBV10-3
D: -
J: TRBJ1-2
size: -

CDR3: CASSPKPTSGVSGETQYF
DNA: TGTGCCAGCTCACCCAAGCCGACTAGCGGGGTCTCGGGGGAGACCCAGTACTTC
V: TRBV18
D: TRBD2
J: TRBJ2-5
size: -